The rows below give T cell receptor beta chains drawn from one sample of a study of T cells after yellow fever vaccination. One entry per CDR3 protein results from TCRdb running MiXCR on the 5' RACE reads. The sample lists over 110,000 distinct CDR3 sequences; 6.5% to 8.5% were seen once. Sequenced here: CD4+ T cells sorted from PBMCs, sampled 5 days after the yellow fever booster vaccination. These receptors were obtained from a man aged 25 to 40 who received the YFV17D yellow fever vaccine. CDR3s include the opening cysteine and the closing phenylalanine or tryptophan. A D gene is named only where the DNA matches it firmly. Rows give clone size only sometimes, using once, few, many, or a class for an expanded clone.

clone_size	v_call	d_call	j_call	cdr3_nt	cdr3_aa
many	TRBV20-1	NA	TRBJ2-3	TGCAGTGCTAGAGTGGCGTCAAGCACAGATACGCAGTATTTT	CSARVASSTDTQYF
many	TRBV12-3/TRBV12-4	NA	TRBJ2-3	TGTGCCAGCAGTTTAGGGGGAGAAGGCTCTCGTGATACGCAGTATTTT	CASSLGGEGSRDTQYF
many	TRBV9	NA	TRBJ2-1	TGTGCCAGCAGCGTAGGTAGCGGGGTTAAAAGGGGGCATGAGCAGTTCTTC	CASSVGSGVKRGHEQFF
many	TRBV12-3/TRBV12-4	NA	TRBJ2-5	TGTGCCAGCAGGTCACAGGGTGGGGAGACCCAGTACTTC	CASRSQGGETQYF
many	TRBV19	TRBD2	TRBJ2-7	TGTGCCAGTAGTACGGGACTAGCGGGAACCTTTGGGCAGTACTTC	CASSTGLAGTFGQYF
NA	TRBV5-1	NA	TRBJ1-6	TGCGCCAGCAGCTCCGGGACCCCCACCAACCCCCTCCACTTT	CASSSGTPTNPLHF
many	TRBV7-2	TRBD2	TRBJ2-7	TGTGCCAGCAGGCCCCCCACTAGCGGGCTAAACTACGAGCAGTACTTC	CASRPPTSGLNYEQYF
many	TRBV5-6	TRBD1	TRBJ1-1	TGTGCCAGCAGCTTCATAGACAGGGACACTGAAGCTTTCTTT	CASSFIDRDTEAFF
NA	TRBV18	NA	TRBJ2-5	TGTGCCAGCTCACCACCGGGGGCGAGAGAGACCCAGTACTTC	CASSPPGARETQYF
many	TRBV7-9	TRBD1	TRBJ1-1	TGTGCCAGCAGCTTGCGGACAGGGGGAGGCTATACCACTGAAGCTTTCTTT	CASSLRTGGGYTTEAFF
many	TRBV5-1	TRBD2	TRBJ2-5	TGCGCCAGCAGCTTCTATGGGACTAGCGGGAGGGAAGAGACCCAGTACTTC	CASSFYGTSGREETQYF
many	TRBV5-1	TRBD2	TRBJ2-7	TGCGCCAGCAGCTTGGAGCTAGCGGGAGTCAGGGAGCAGTACTTC	CASSLELAGVREQYF
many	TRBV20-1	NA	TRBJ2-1	TGCAGTGCCGCCCCCGGACTAACCAATGAGCAGTTCTTC	CSAAPGLTNEQFF
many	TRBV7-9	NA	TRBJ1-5	TGTGCCAGGGATCAGCCCCAGCATTTT	CARDQPQHF
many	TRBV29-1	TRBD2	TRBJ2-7	TGCAGCGTCGTCCGGGGGGAGTACGAGCAGTACTTC	CSVVRGEYEQYF
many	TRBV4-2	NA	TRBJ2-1	TGTGCCAGCAGCCAAGTCCATCTAGTCGGCGATGAGCAGTTCTTC	CASSQVHLVGDEQFF
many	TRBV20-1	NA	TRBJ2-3	TGCAGTGCTGGCCGGAACGGAGATACGCAGTATTTT	CSAGRNGDTQYF
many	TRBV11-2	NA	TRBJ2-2	TGTGCCAGCAGCTTAATCCAGGGACTTAACACCGGGGAGCTGTTTTTT	CASSLIQGLNTGELFF
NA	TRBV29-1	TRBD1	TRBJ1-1	TGCAGCGTTGGGCAACAGGGGGGTGAAGCTTTCTTT	CSVGQQGGEAFF
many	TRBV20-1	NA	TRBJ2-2	TGCAGTGTCTCACGAGAGAACACCGGGGAGCTGTTTTTT	CSVSRENTGELFF
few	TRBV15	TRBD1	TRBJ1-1	TGTGCCACCAGCAGAGATGGGCCAGGGGGCTTTGACACTGAAGCTTTCTTT	CATSRDGPGGFDTEAFF
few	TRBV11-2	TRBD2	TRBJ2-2	TGTGCCAGCAGCTTACGAGGGGCGAGTAGTCCTAGCGGGTCGAACACCGGGGAGCTGTTTTTT	CASSLRGASSPSGSNTGELFF
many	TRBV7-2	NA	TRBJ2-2	TGTGCCAGCAGCCTCCAGGGAGGAAACACCGGGGAGCTGTTTTTT	CASSLQGGNTGELFF
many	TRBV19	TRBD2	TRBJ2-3	TGTGCCAGTAGCACAAGACTAGCGCTACGCACAGATACGCAGTATTTT	CASSTRLALRTDTQYF
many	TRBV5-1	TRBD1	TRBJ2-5	TGCGCCAGCACAGGGGGACGGGAAGAGACCCAGTACTTC	CASTGGREETQYF
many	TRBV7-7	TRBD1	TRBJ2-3	TGTGCTAGCACTACAGGGGCCTCAGATACGCAGTATTTT	CASTTGASDTQYF
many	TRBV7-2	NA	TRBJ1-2	TGTGCCAGCAGCTTAGGGGGAGTCGCAGGGAGTATGGGCTACACCTTC	CASSLGGVAGSMGYTF
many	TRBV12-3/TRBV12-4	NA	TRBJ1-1	TGTGCCAGCAGGGGAAGAAGAGACACTGAAGCTTTCTTT	CASRGRRDTEAFF
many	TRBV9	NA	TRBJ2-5	TGTGCCAGCAGCGTCGACAGGGGAGGGGAGACCCAGTACTTC	CASSVDRGGETQYF
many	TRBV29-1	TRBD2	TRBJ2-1	TGCAGCGCCGACACTAGCGCAACTACTTACAATGAGCAGTTCTTC	CSADTSATTYNEQFF
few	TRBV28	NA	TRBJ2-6	TGTGCCAGCAGTCCGCCGACTAGAGGGGGGGCTGGGGCCAACGTCCTGACTTTC	CASSPPTRGGAGANVLTF
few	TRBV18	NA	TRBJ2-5	TGTGCCAGCTCACCCTGGACAAGCCAAGAGACCCAGTACTTC	CASSPWTSQETQYF
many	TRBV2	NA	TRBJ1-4	TGTGCCACCAGTGTAGACAGGCATAATGAAAAACTGTTTTTT	CATSVDRHNEKLFF
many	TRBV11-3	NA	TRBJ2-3	TGTGCCAGCAGCTGGGATGGGGATACGCAGTATTTT	CASSWDGDTQYF
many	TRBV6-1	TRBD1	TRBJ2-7	TGTGCCAGCAGTCCGAGGACAGGGGACGAGCAGTACTTC	CASSPRTGDEQYF
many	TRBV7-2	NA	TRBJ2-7	TGTGCCAGCAGCTTAGCAATCTACGAGCAGTACTTC	CASSLAIYEQYF
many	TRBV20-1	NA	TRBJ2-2	TGCAGTGCCCCCGACAGCGGAAACACCGGGGAGCTGTTTTTT	CSAPDSGNTGELFF
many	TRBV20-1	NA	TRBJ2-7	TGCAGTGCGTGTCCGAACTCCTACGAGCAGTACTTC	CSACPNSYEQYF
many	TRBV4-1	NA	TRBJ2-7	TGCGCCAGCAGCCAAGAACCAGGCCCCTACGAGCAGTACTTC	CASSQEPGPYEQYF
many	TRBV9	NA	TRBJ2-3	TGTGCCAGCAGCCTTCAGACTTATACAGATACGCAGTATTTT	CASSLQTYTDTQYF
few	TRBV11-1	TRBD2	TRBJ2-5	TGTGCCAGCAGCTTCCCGGGACTAGCGGCACACCAAGAGACCCAGTACTTC	CASSFPGLAAHQETQYF
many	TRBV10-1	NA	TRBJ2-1	TGCGCCAGCAGTGACCCGGGACGGGAGCAGTTCTTC	CASSDPGREQFF
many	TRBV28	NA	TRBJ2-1	TGTGCCAGCGCAGAAGCTAGCAAAGTCTACAATGAGCAGTTCTTC	CASAEASKVYNEQFF
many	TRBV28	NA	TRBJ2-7	TGTGCCAGCAGCTTACGTGGGTCTTGGTACTTC	CASSLRGSWYF
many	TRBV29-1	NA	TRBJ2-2	TGCAGCGTTGAAGGGGCAGGGAGAACCGGGGAGCTGTTTTTT	CSVEGAGRTGELFF
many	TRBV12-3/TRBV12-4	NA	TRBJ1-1	TGTGCCTCTCAACGATTGGGGAACACTGAAGCTTTCTTT	CASQRLGNTEAFF
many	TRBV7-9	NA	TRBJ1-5	TGTGCCGTAAACGTACTCGGATCTCCAAGCAATCAGCCCCAGCATTTT	CAVNVLGSPSNQPQHF
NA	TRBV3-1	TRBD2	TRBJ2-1	TGTGCCCGCAGCTCCCGTGGCCCCTTACTAGCGGGAGCCGGTGAGCAGTTCTTC	CARSSRGPLLAGAGEQFF
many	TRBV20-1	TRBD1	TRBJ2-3	TGCAGTGCGGGGACAGGGATCAGCACAGATACGCAGTATTTT	CSAGTGISTDTQYF
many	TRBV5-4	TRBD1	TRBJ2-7	TGTGCCAGCAGCCTCAAACAGGGGACCTACGAGCAGTACTTC	CASSLKQGTYEQYF
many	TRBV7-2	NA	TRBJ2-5	TGTGCCAGCAGCTTATATAGGGGCCAAGAGACCCAGTACTTC	CASSLYRGQETQYF
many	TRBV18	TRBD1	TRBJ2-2	TGTGCCAGCTCACCGACAGGGGGCGATCCATCGGGGGAGCTGTTTTTT	CASSPTGGDPSGELFF
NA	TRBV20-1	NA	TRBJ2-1	TGCTGTGCTAGATCGGCATCGTCTTGGGCCTACAATGAGCAGTTCTTC	CCARSASSWAYNEQFF
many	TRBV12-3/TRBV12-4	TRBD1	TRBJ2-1	TGTGCCAGCAGTCAGGGGACAGGGGGTACCGAGCAGTTCTTC	CASSQGTGGTEQFF